These T cell receptor beta chains were read from a single sample in a study of control samples from healthy donors and cancer patients. Assay used: immunoSEQ multiplex PCR; TCRdb lists only in-frame clones, some missing. This table has approximately 63,000 clones, around 85% appearing once. The sequencing input was blood. These receptors were taken from a man in his forties in good health. CDR3s include the opening cysteine and the closing phenylalanine or tryptophan. Fields, in order: J gene, V gene, clone size, D gene, CDR3 DNA, CDR3 protein. A D gene is named only where the DNA matches it firmly. Part of the rows lack a size; the others show once, few, many or a class for expanded clones.

TRBJ2-1 | TRBV5-4 | once | TRBD1 | TGTGCCAGCAGCTCGGGACAGGGGAATTCCTACAATGAGCAGTTCTTC | CASSSGQGNSYNEQFF
TRBJ1-2 | TRBV11-2 | NA | NA | TGTGCCAGCAGCTTAATTGGACAGAGTCTATCAAGGGGCTACACCTTC | CASSLIGQSLSRGYTF
TRBJ2-1 | TRBV28 | NA | TRBD2 | TGTGCCAGCATTTGGAGCGGGAGGGCCTACAATGAGCAGTTCTTC | CASIWSGRAYNEQFF
TRBJ2-6 | TRBV7-2 | once | NA | TGTGCCAGCAGCCGGGACCCCGGCCCAGGGGCCAACGTCCTGACTTTC | CASSRDPGPGANVLTF
TRBJ1-3 | TRBV2 | NA | NA | TGTGCCAGCAGTGACACCGGGGGGATCTCTGGAAACACCATATATTTT | CASSDTGGISGNTIYF
TRBJ1-5 | TRBV30 | NA | NA | TGTGCCTGGAGCCGACAGGGCAATCAGCCCCAGCATTTT | CAWSRQGNQPQHF
TRBJ1-4 | TRBV6-5 | NA | NA | TGTGCCAGTGGGACCAGATCCTTTAATGAAAAACTGTTTTTT | CASGTRSFNEKLFF
TRBJ1-5 | TRBV11-2 | NA | NA | TGTGCCAGCAGCCAACAGGGATGGCAGCCCCAGCATTTT | CASSQQGWQPQHF
TRBJ1-1 | TRBV7-2 | NA | TRBD1 | TGTGCCAGCAGCTCACAACGACAGGGCAACACTGAAGCTTTCTTT | CASSSQRQGNTEAFF
TRBJ2-3 | TRBV21-1 | NA | NA | TGTGCCAGCAGCACTCGCTTTGGACAGGAGACAGATACGCAGTATTTT | CASSTRFGQETDTQYF
TRBJ2-6 | TRBV5-1 | NA | NA | TGCGCCAGCAGCCGAGAGGGGGGATCTGGGGCCAACGTCCTGACTTTC | CASSREGGSGANVLTF
TRBJ1-2 | TRBV27 | few | TRBD1 | TGTGCCAGCAGGGAAGGGACAGATTTTAACTATGGCTACACCTTC | CASREGTDFNYGYTF
TRBJ1-6 | TRBV27 | NA | NA | TGTGCCAGCAGTTCACCGGGGTGGACATATAATTCACCCCTCCACTTT | CASSSPGWTYNSPLHF
TRBJ2-2 | TRBV7-3 | NA | TRBD2 | TGTGCCAGCAGATATGGCAGCGGGAGGAACACCGGGGAGCTGTTTTTT | CASRYGSGRNTGELFF